Below, one T cell receptor beta chain is given with its context. This record belongs to a study of CD8 T cells in Susac syndrome. A quantity of about 0.5 to 1 ug RNA underwent reverse transcription using random hexamers. TCRdb processed the immunoSEQ multiplex PCR reads anew with MiXCR; each CDR3 protein has one entry. Of fewer than 350,000 distinct CDR3 sequences listed, approximately 89% are singletons. The V end lost 3 bases, the J end lost 1 base, and 15 bases lay between the germline ends. There are 17 residues in the CDR3. In germline, CDR1 is LNHDA, CDR2 SQIVND (reference sequence). Material for sequencing was CD8+ T cells from PBMCs. The chain joins TRBV19 to TRBJ2-2; D not certain. The receptor comes from a human donor with multiple sclerosis. In nucleotides, the CDR3 is TGTGCCAGTAGTATTTATGTCGGCAGGTTGAACACCGGGGAGCTGTTTTTT. Its translation is CASSIYVGRLNTGELFF.